The clone carrying this T cell receptor (beta chain) was counted between two and nine times. Its target is not known. The CDR3 runs to 11 residues. The sample is drawn from a study of T-cell memory formation after mild COVID-19. Overall study context: Most TCR clusters belonged to a single donor. Study-level results: Detection of some responders pre-infection suggested pre-existing cross-reactive memory T cells participated. CD8+ contracting clones occupied EMRA, while CD4+ ones occupied mainly CM and EM.

TCRdb redid the calling of the 5' RACE reads with MiXCR, one entry per CDR3 protein. The sample has about 240,000 distinct CDR3 sequences; roughly a tenth are singletons. V usage is TRBV21-1 and J usage is TRBJ2-7; TRBD1, the D gene given by the table, was not confirmed from the DNA. TRBV21-1 is designated a pseudogene. The clonotype comes from a man between 18 and 29 years old who had mild COVID-19 (a few samples of this study predate the infection). Cell type and time point are not known. The sequenced sample was PBMCs or a T cell subset sorted from them (not recorded which). The CDR3 sequence is CADKGSYEQYF. DNA for the CDR3: TGTGCCGACAAGGGATCCTACGAGCAGTACTTC.